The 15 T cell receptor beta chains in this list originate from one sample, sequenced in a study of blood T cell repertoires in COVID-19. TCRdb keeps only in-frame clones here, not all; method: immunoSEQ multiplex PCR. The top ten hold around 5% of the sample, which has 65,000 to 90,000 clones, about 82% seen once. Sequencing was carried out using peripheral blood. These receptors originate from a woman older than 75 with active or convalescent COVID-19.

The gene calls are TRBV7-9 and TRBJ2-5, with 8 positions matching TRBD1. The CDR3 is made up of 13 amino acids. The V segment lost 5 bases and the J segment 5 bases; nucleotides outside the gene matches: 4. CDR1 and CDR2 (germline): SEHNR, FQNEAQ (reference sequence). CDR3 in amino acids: CASSPRGPETQYF. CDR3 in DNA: TGTGCCAGCAGCCCCAGGGGGCCTGAGACCCAGTACTTC.

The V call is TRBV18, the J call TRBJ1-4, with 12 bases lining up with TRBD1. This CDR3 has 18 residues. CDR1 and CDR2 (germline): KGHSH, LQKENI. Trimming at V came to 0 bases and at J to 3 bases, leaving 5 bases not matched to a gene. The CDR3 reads CASSPPGTGGSPNEKLFF. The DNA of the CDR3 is TGTGCCAGCTCACCACCCGGGACAGGGGGCTCACCTAATGAAAAACTGTTTTTT.

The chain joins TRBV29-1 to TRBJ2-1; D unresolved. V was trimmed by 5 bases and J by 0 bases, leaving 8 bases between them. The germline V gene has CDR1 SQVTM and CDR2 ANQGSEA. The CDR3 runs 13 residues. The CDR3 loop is CSVFLSSYNEQFF. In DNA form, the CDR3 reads TGCAGCGTTTTCCTAAGCTCCTACAATGAGCAGTTCTTC.

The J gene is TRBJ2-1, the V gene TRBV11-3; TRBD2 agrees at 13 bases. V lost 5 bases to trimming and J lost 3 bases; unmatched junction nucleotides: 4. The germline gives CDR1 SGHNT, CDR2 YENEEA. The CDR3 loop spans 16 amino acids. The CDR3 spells CASSDGLAGVYNEQFF. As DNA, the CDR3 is TGTGCCAGCAGCGACGGACTAGCGGGAGTCTACAATGAGCAGTTCTTC. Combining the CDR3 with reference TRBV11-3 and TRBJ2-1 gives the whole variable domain EAGVVQSPRYKIIEKKQPVAFWCNPISGHNTLYWYLQNLGQGPELLIRYENEEAVDDSQLPKDRFSAERLKGVDSTLKIQPAELGDSAVYLCASSDGLAGVYNEQFFGPGTRLTVL.

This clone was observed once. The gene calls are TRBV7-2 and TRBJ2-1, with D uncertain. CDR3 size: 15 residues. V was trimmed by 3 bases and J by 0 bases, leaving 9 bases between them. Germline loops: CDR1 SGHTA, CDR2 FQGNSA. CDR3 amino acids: CASSLGYGSYNEQFF. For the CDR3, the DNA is TGTGCCAGCAGCTTGGGCTACGGCTCCTACAATGAGCAGTTCTTC.

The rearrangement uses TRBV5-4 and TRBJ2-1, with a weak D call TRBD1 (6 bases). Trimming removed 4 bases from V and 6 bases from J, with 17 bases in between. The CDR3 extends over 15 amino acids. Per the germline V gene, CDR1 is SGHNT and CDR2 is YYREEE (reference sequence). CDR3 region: CASSLRSGVSNEQFF. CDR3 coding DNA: TGTGCCAGCAGCCTGCGGTCAGGGGTTAGCAATGAGCAGTTCTTC.

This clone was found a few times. The CDR3 DNA is TGTGCCAGCAGCTCAGACCCCCAGGGGGAAGCTTTCTTT. Its translation is CASSSDPQGEAFF. The chain has TRBV7-3 and TRBJ1-1, with D perhaps TRBD1 (6 bases). The length of the CDR3 is 13 residues. The V gene's germline CDR1 is SGHTA and CDR2 FQGTGA. The germline V and J ends were trimmed by 4 bases and 8 bases, with 14 bases remaining between them. Based on the CDR3 plus reference TRBV7-3 and TRBJ1-1, the full variable domain is GAGVSQTPSNKVTEKGKYVELRCDPISGHTALYWYRQSLGQGPEFLIYFQGTGAADDSGLPNDRFFAVRPEGSVSTLKIQRTERGDSAVYLCASSSDPQGEAFFGQGTRLTVV.

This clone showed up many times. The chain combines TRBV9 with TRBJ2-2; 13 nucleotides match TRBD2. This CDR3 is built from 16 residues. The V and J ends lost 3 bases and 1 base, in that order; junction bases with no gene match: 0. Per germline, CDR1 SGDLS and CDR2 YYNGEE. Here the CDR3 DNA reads TGTGCCAGCAGCGGGACTAGCGGGAGGAACACCGGGGAGCTGTTTTTT. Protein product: CASSGTSGRNTGELFF. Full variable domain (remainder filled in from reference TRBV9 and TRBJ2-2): DSGVTQTPKHLITATGQRVTLRCSPRSGDLSVYWYQQSLDQGLQFLIQYYNGEERAKGNILERFSAQQFPDLHSELNLSSLELGDSALYFCASSGTSGRNTGELFFGEGSRLTVL.

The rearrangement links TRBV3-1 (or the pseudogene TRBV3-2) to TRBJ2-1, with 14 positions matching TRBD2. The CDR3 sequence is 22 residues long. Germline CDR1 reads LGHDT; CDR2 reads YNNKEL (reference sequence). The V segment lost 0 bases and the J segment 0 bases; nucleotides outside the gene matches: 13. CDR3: CASSQDWKGTSGRSSSYNEQFF. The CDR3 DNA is TGTGCCAGCAGCCAAGATTGGAAGGGGACTAGCGGGAGATCGAGCTCCTACAATGAGCAGTTCTTC.

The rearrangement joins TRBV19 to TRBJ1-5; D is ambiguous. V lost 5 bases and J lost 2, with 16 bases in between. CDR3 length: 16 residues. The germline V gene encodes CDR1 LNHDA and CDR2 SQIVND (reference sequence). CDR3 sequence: CASSPHSAWGNQPQHF. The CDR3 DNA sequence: TGTGCCAGTAGTCCCCACAGTGCTTGGGGCAATCAGCCCCAGCATTTT.

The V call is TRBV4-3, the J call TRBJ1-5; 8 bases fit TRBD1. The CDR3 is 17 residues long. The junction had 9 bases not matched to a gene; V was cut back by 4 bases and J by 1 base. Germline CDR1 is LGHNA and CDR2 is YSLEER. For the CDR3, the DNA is TGCGCCAGCAGCCCTAGAGTTGGACAGGGAAGCAATCAGCCCCAGCATTTT. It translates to CASSPRVGQGSNQPQHF.

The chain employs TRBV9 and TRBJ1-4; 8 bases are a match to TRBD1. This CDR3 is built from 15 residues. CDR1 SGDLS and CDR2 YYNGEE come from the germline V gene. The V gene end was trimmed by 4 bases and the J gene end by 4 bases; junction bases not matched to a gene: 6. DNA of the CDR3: TGTGCCAGCAGCCCATCGGACAGGGTTAATGAAAAACTGTTTTTT. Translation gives CASSPSDRVNEKLFF.

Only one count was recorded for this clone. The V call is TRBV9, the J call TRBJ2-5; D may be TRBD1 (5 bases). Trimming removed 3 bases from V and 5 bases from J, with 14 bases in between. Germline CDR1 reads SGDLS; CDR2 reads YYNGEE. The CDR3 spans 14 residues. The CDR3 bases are TGTGCCAGCAGCGAAGGGGCAGGTTTGGAGACCCAGTACTTC. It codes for CASSEGAGLETQYF.

In nucleotides, the CDR3 is TGTGCCAGCAGTTATACTAGCAGAACCGACCAAGAGACCCAGTACTTC. Translating it yields CASSYTSRTDQETQYF. This chain links TRBV6-5 with TRBJ2-5; D perhaps matches TRBD2 (6 bases). CDR3 length: 16 residues. In germline, CDR1 is MNHEY, CDR2 SVGAGI. Trimming shortened V by 3 bases and J by 0 bases, and 14 bases separated the two germline ends.

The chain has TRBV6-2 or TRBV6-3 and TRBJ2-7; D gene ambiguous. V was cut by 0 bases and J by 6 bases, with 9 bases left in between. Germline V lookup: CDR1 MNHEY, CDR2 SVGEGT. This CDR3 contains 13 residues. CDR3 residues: CASSYSARIEQYF. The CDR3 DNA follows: TGTGCCAGCAGTTACTCGGCAAGAATCGAGCAGTACTTC.